Given below is one T cell receptor (beta chain) in context. What it recognizes is unknown. Given a much more abundant clone one base away, this may be a read error. The CDR3 covers 13 residues. CDR1 and CDR2 from the germline V gene are SGHNT and YYREEE (reference sequence). The source of the sample is a study of shared clonotypes between healthy human individuals. Notes on the study in general: Among non-shared clonotypes, generation probabilities were lower than among those shared by all four donors. In general, naive subsets displayed greater estimated richness than memory subsets did.

TCRdb keeps only in-frame clones here, not all; method: immunoSEQ multiplex PCR. The sample contains 2 million to 2.5 million clones, roughly 95% of which appear only once. Every contributor of samples was a Caucasian grown-up residing in Nashville, Tennessee. V and J are TRBV5-4 and TRBJ2-2, with D hard to call. Material: naive CD4+ T cells sorted from blood. Specified subset: CD45RA+ positively selected. The receptor was derived from a man younger than 35 in good health. The CDR3 region is CVSSQPNTGELFF. The CDR3 nucleotides read TGTGTCAGCAGCCAACCCAACACCGGGGAGCTGTTTTTT.